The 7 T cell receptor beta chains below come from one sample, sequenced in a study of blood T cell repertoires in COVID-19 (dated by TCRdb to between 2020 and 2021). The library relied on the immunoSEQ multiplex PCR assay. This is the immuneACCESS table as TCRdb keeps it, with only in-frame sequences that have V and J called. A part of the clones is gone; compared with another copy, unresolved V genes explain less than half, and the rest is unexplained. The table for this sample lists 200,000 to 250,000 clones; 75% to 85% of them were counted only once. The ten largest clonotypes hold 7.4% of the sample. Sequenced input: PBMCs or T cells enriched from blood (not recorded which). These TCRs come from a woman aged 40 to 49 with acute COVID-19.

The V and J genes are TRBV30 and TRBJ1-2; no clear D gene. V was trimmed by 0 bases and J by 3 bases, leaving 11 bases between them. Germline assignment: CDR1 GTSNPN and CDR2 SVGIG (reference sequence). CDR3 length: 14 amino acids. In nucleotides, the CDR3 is TGTGCCTGGAGTGTAACGGGGTGGCACTATGGCTACACCTTC. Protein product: CAWSVTGWHYGYTF.

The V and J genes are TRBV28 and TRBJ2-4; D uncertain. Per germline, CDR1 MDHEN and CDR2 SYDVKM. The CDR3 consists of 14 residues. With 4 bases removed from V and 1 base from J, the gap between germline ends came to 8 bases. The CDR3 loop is CASSWHGAKNIQYF. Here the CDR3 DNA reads TGTGCCAGCAGTTGGCACGGGGCCAAAAACATTCAGTACTTC.

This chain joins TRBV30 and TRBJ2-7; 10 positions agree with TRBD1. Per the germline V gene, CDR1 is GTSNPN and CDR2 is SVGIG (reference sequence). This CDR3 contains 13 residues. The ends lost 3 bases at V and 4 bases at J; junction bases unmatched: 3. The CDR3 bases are TGTGCCTGGAGGACAGGGGGCGTATACGAGCAGTACTTC. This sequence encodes CAWRTGGVYEQYF.

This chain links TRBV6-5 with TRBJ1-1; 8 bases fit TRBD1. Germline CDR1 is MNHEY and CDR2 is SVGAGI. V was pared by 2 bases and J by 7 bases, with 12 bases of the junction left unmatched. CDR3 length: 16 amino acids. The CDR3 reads CASSYRRIAGTGEAFF. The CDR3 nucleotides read TGTGCCAGCAGTTACCGGAGAATCGCCGGGACAGGTGAAGCTTTCTTT.

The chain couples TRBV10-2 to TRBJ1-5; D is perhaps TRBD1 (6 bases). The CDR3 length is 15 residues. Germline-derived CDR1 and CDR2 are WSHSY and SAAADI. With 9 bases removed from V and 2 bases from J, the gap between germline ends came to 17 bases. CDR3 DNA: TGCGCCAGTGTTTCTAACCCAGGGGGCAATCAGCCCCAGCATTTT. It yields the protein CASVSNPGGNQPQHF.

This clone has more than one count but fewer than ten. The CDR3 DNA follows: TGCAGCGTTCTTCAGGGGGCGGGCACTGAAGCTTTCTTT. Protein product: CSVLQGAGTEAFF. The gene calls are TRBV29-1 and TRBJ1-1; 8 bases align to TRBD1. Germline CDR1 SQVTM, CDR2 ANQGSEA. The CDR3 sequence is 13 residues long. The ends lost 5 bases at V and 4 bases at J; junction bases unmatched: 6. The full variable domain, rest sourced from reference TRBV29-1 and TRBJ1-1, is SAVISQKPSRDICQRGTSLTIQCQVDSQVTMMFWYRQQPGQSLTLIATANQGSEATYESGFVIDKFPISRPNLTFSTLTVSNMSPEDSSIYLCSVLQGAGTEAFFGQGTRLTVV.

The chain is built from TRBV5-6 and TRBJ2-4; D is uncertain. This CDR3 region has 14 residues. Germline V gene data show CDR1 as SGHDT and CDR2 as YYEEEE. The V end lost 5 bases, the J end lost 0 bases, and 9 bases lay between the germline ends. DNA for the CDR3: TGTGCCAGCAGTACTAATATAGCCAAAAACATTCAGTACTTC. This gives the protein CASSTNIAKNIQYF. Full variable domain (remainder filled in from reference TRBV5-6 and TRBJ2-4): DAGVTQSPTHLIKTRGQQVTLRCSPKSGHDTVSWYQQALGQGPQFIFQYYEEEERQRGNFPDRFSGHQFPNYSSELNVNALLLGDSALYLCASSTNIAKNIQYFGAGTRLSVL.